This T cell receptor (beta chain) derives from a study of T cells in Graves' hyperthyroidism and ophthalmopathy. Points on this clonotype: This likely comes from a read error, as the CDR3 has no conserved phenylalanine or tryptophan at its end. The limits of the CDR3 on the DNA are not certain, so only TCRdb's listed CDR3 is given.

The CDR3 is made up of 8 amino acids, end residues included. CDR1 is SGHTA and CDR2 is FQGNSA in the germline V gene. Amplification yielded TCR beta CDR3 regions, with RNA transcripts as the source. HTBI primers drove first-round RT-PCR of the TCR CDR3. TCRdb reprocessed the multiplex PCR reads with MiXCR, giving one entry per CDR3 protein. The sample lists 800,000 or so distinct CDR3 sequences; 35% to 40% were seen once. V gene TRBV7-2 combines with J gene TRBJ2-7; TRBD2, the table's D call, was not compared with the DNA. The origin of this receptor is a man in his late teens or twenties with Graves' hyperthyroidism. The sequenced sample was blood. CDR3 amino acids: CASSDGGP.